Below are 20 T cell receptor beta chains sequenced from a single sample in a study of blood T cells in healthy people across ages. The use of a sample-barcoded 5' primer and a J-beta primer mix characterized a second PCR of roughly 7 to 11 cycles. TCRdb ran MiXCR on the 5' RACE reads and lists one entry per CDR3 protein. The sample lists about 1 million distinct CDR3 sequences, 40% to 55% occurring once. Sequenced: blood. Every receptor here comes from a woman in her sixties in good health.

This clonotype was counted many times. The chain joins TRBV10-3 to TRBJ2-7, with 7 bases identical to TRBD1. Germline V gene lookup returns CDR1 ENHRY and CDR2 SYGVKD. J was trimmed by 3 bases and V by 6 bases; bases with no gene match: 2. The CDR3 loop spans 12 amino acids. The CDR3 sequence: CAIRGDSYEQYF. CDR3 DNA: TGTGCCATCAGGGGGGACAGCTACGAGCAGTACTTC.

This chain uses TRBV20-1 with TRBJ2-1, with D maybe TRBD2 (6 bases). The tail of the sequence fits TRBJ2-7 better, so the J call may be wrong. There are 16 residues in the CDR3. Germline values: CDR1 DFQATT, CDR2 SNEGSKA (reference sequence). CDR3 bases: TGCAGTGCTCCCCCAACTAGCTCTATAATCTACAATGAGCAGTACTTC. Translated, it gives CSAPPTSSIIYNEQYF.

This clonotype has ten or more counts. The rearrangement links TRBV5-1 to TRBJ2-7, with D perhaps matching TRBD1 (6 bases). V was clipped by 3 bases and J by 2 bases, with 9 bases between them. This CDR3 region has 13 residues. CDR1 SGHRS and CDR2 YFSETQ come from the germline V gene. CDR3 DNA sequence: TGCGCCAGCAGCTCAGGACAGACCTACGAGCAGTACTTC. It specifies CASSSGQTYEQYF.

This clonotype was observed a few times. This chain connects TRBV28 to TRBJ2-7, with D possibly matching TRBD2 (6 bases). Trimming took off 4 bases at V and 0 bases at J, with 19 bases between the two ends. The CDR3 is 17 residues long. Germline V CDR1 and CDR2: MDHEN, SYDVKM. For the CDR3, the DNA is TGTGCCAGCAGTTCCAATCCGCGGGACCGACACTCCTACGAGCAGTACTTC. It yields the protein CASSSNPRDRHSYEQYF.

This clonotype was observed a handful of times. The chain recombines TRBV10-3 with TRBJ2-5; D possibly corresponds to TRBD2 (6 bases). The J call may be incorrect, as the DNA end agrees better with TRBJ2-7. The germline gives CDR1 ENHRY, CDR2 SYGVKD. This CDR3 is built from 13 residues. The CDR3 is CAISERETDEQYF. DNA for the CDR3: TGTGCCATCAGTGAGCGGGAGACTGACGAGCAGTACTTC.

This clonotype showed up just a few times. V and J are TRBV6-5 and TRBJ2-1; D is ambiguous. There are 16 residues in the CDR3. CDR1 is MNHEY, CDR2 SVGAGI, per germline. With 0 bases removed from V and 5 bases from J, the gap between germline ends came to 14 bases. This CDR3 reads CASSYSFSNVDNEQFF. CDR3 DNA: TGTGCCAGCAGTTACTCGTTTAGTAATGTGGACAATGAGCAGTTCTTC.

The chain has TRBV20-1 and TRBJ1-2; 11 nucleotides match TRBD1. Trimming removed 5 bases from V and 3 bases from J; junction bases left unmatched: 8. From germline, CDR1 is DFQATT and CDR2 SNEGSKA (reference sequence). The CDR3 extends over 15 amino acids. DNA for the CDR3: TGCAGTGCTCCCCGCCGGGACAGGGGGGACTATGGCTACACCTTC. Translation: CSAPRRDRGDYGYTF.

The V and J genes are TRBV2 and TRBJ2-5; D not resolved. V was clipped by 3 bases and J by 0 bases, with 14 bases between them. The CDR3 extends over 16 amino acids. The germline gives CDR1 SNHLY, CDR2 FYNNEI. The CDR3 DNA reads TGTGCCAGCAGTGACCTGCTGGGCCAGTACCAAGAGACCCAGTACTTC. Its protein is CASSDLLGQYQETQYF.

This chain's CDR3 is CSAKRDEQFF. The CDR3 coding sequence is TGCAGTGCAAAACGGGATGAGCAGTTCTTC. The V gene is TRBV20-1, the J gene TRBJ2-1; D gene unclear. There are 10 residues in the CDR3. Germline loops: CDR1 DFQATT, CDR2 SNEGSKA (reference sequence). V lost 6 bases to trimming and J lost 8 bases, with 8 bases between them.

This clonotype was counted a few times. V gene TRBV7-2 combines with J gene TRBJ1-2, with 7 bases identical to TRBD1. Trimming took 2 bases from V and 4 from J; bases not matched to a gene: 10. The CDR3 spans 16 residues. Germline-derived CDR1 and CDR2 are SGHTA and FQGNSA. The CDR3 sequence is CASSLRGGRDGYGYTF. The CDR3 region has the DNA TGTGCCAGCAGCTTACGAGGGGGCAGGGACGGCTATGGCTACACCTTC.

CDR3 sequence: CSARDQGGKGYTF. CDR3 nucleotides: TGCAGTGCTAGAGATCAGGGAGGGAAAGGCTACACCTTC. The chain links TRBV20-1 to TRBJ1-2; D may be TRBD1 (5 bases). Per germline, CDR1 DFQATT and CDR2 SNEGSKA (reference sequence). This CDR3 region has 13 residues. The V end lost 0 bases, the J end lost 8 bases, and 13 bases lay between the germline ends.

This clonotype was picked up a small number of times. The CDR3, as DNA: TGTGCCAGCAGCTCCCGCCTCGGAGGGGGGTCCTACAATGAGCAGTTCTTC. It translates to CASSSRLGGGSYNEQFF. V is TRBV11-3 and J is TRBJ2-1; D tentatively fits TRBD1 or TRBD2 (6 bases each). Germline loops: CDR1 SGHNT, CDR2 YENEEA. The CDR3 has 17 amino acids. Between the trimmed V and J ends, which lost 4 bases and 1 base, there was a span of 17 bases.

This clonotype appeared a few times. The CDR3 bases are TGTGCCACCCCACAGGGCGAAGGCACAGATACGCAGTATTTT. Its protein is CATPQGEGTDTQYF. J is TRBJ2-3 and V is TRBV7-9; D might be TRBD1 (6 bases). CDR3 length: 14 residues. Deletions cut 10 bases from V and 1 base from J, with 15 bases between. The V gene's germline CDR1 is SEHNR and CDR2 FQNEAQ (reference sequence).

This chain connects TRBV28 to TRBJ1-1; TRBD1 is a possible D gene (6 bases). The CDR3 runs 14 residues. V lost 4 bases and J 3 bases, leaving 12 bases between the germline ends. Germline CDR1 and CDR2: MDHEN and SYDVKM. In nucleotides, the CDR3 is TGTGCCAGCAGTTCGCAGGGGCCCTACACTGAAGCTTTCTTT. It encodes CASSSQGPYTEAFF.

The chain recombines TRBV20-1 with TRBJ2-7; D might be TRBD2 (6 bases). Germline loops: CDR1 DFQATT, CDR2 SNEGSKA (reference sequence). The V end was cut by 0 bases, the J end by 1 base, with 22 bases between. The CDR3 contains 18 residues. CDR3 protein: CSAREEGRPGRGSYEQYF. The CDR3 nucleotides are TGCAGTGCTAGAGAGGAGGGCAGGCCGGGCCGAGGGTCCTACGAGCAGTACTTC.

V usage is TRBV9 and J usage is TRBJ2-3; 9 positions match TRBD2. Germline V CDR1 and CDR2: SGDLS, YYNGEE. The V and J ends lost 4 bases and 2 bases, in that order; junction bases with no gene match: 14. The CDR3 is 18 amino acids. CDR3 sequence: CASSHPGRLAEITDTQYF. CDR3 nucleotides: TGTGCCAGCAGCCATCCTGGACGACTAGCGGAGATCACAGATACGCAGTATTTT.

The CDR3: CASSRDGQGLKGEQYF. The CDR3 DNA sequence: TGCGCCAGCAGCCGGGATGGACAGGGGCTGAAGGGCGAGCAGTACTTC. V gene TRBV4-1 combines with J gene TRBJ2-7; 9 bases are shared with TRBD1. Germline loops: CDR1 MGHRA, CDR2 YSYEKL. The CDR3 totals 16 residues. The trim removed 4 bases at V and 6 bases at J, leaving 13 bases unmatched.

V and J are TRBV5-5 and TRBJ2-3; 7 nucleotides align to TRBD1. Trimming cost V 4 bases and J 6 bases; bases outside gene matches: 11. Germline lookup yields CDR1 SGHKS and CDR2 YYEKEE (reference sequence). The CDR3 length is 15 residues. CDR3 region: CASSLDRRHMDTQYF. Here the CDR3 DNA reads TGTGCCAGCAGCCTGGACAGGCGACACATGGATACGCAGTATTTT.

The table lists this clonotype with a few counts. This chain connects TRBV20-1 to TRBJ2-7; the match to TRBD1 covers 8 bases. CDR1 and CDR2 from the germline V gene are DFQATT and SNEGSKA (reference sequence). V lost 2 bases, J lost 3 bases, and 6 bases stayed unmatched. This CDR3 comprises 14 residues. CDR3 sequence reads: CSARRQGMIYEQYF. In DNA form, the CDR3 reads TGCAGTGCTAGAAGACAGGGGATGATCTACGAGCAGTACTTC.

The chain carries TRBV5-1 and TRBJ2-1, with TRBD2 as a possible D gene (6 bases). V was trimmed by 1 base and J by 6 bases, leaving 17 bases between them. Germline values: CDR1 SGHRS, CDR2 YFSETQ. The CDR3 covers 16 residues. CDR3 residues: CASSLSRDWGFNEQFF. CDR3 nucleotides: TGCGCCAGCAGCTTGTCCCGGGACTGGGGTTTCAATGAGCAGTTCTTC.